The 21 T cell receptor beta chains below come from one sample, sequenced in a study of early T cells in non-severe SARS-CoV-2 infection listed by TCRdb under 2021. Receptor libraries were prepared by 5' RACE. TCRdb shows the sequencer as NextSeq 500. Starting from the raw public reads, TCRdb applied fastp trimming at Q25, assembled clones with MiXCR and retained in-frame beta chains. Each CDR3 protein appears once, grouped with its most common genes and DNA. This sample lists 95,000 to 150,000 distinct CDR3 sequences; 15% were detected once. Around a fifth of the sample comes from the top ten. Sequences were obtained from whole blood. These receptor sequences come from an adult who was a healthcare worker with PCR-confirmed SARS-CoV-2 infection or an uninfected control (not recorded which).

The chain joins TRBV11-3 to TRBJ2-1, with D possibly being TRBD1 (5 bases). V shed 5 bases and J shed 3 bases, with 8 bases lying between them. CDR3 length: 13 amino acids. The V gene's germline CDR1 is SGHNT and CDR2 YENEEA. This CDR3 reads CASSTDSYNEQFF. CDR3 coding DNA: TGTGCCAGCAGCACAGACAGCTACAATGAGCAGTTCTTC. The whole variable domain, remainder taken from reference TRBV11-3 and TRBJ2-1, is EAGVVQSPRYKIIEKKQPVAFWCNPISGHNTLYWYLQNLGQGPELLIRYENEEAVDDSQLPKDRFSAERLKGVDSTLKIQPAELGDSAVYLCASSTDSYNEQFFGPGTRLTVL.

J is TRBJ1-1 and V is TRBV5-6; a weak D match, TRBD1 (5 bases). Germline V lookup: CDR1 SGHDT, CDR2 YYEEEE. V dropped 4 bases and J dropped 1 base, with 17 bases sitting between them. The CDR3 extends over 16 amino acids. The CDR3 coding sequence is TGTGCCAGCAGCCGTGGGGACTTCGGGGCGAACACTGAAGCTTTCTTT. This sequence encodes CASSRGDFGANTEAFF.

V usage is TRBV30 and J usage is TRBJ1-5, with TRBD1 as a possible D gene (5 bases). V was clipped by 1 base and J by 1 base, with 8 bases between them. The CDR3 is made up of 14 amino acids. Germline V CDR1 and CDR2: GTSNPN, SVGIG (reference sequence). The CDR3 region is CAWSEGRSNQPQHF. The CDR3 DNA sequence: TGTGCCTGGAGTGAGGGACGGAGCAATCAGCCCCAGCATTTT.

The chain employs TRBV29-1 and TRBJ2-4, with TRBD1 matching over 8 bases. The V gene's germline CDR1 is SQVTM and CDR2 ANQGSEA. The V gene end was trimmed by 7 bases and the J gene end by 9 bases; junction bases not matched to a gene: 5. This CDR3 has 11 amino acids. CDR3 in DNA: TGCAGCGGGGGACAGGATGCCATTCAGTACTTC. Translated, it gives CSGGQDAIQYF. The whole variable domain, remainder taken from reference TRBV29-1 and TRBJ2-4, is SAVISQKPSRDICQRGTSLTIQCQVDSQVTMMFWYRQQPGQSLTLIATANQGSEATYESGFVIDKFPISRPNLTFSTLTVSNMSPEDSSIYLCSGGQDAIQYFGAGTRLSVL.

The V and J genes are TRBV29-1 and TRBJ2-3; the match to TRBD2 covers 9 bases. Losses at the gene ends were 4 bases for V and 1 base for J; bases not matched to a gene: 6. Germline V CDR1 and CDR2: SQVTM, ANQGSEA. CDR3 length: 15 amino acids. CDR3 sequence reads: CSVGRGGGGTDTQYF. CDR3 DNA: TGCAGCGTTGGGCGCGGGGGGGGAGGCACAGATACGCAGTATTTT.

V usage is TRBV5-1 and J usage is TRBJ1-6; 10 positions agree with TRBD1. The germline CDR1 and CDR2 sequences are SGHRS and YFSETQ. CDR3 length equals 18 residues. Germline trimming cut 5 bases from V and 5 bases from J; bases unmatched to any gene: 13. CDR3 DNA: TGCGCCAGCAGAACCGGACAGGGGGGATTCCTAGATAATTCACCCCTCCACTTT. Translating gives CASRTGQGGFLDNSPLHF.

The rearrangement links TRBV7-2 to TRBJ2-7; a possible D gene is TRBD1 (6 bases). Germline CDR1 reads SGHTA; CDR2 reads FQGNSA. The V end lost 8 bases, the J end lost 0 bases, and 14 bases lay between the germline ends. The CDR3 sequence is 14 residues long. The CDR3 DNA follows: TGTACCAGCGTGGGACAAGGGGCCTCCTACGAGCAGTACTTC. Translated, it gives CTSVGQGASYEQYF.

This chain joins TRBV6-6 and TRBJ2-2; D is undetermined. Trimming took off 6 bases at V and 7 bases at J, with 12 bases between the two ends. There are 13 residues in the CDR3. The germline V gene encodes CDR1 MNHNY and CDR2 SVGAGI (reference sequence). The DNA of the CDR3 is TGTGCCAGCAGGCCCTCCTTGGGCGGGGAGCTGTTTTTT. It encodes CASRPSLGGELFF.

The V gene is TRBV3-1, the J gene TRBJ1-1; 8 bases are a match to TRBD1. Trimming removed 3 bases from V and 8 bases from J; junction bases left unmatched: 5. Germline assignment: CDR1 LGHDT and CDR2 YNNKEL (reference sequence). The CDR3 runs to 13 residues. As DNA, the CDR3 is TGTGCCAGCAGCCAGGTACAGGGGGAGGAAGCTTTCTTT. It specifies CASSQVQGEEAFF.

This clonotype was picked up a small number of times. The chain carries TRBV7-2 and TRBJ1-5; tentatively, D is TRBD1 (5 bases). Germline CDR1 and CDR2: SGHTA and FQGNSA. Between the trimmed V and J ends, which lost 1 base and 0 bases, there was a span of 13 bases. The CDR3 is 17 amino acids. This CDR3 is CASSLVGGRYSNQPQHF. The CDR3 DNA sequence: TGTGCCAGCAGCTTAGTCGGGGGACGCTATAGCAATCAGCCCCAGCATTTT.

The chain links TRBV12-3 or TRBV12-4 to TRBJ1-1; D is unclear. CDR3 length: 12 amino acids. Trimming took 1 base from V and 10 from J, leaving 10 bases between them. DNA of the CDR3: TGTGCCAGCAGTTTAGAGGGCACCGGAGCTTTCTTT. Amino acids: CASSLEGTGAFF.

The chain carries TRBV27 and TRBJ1-3; a possible D gene is TRBD1 (6 bases). V lost 4 bases and J 5 bases, leaving 12 bases between the germline ends. This CDR3 region has 14 residues. The germline gives CDR1 MNHEY, CDR2 SMNVEV (reference sequence). CDR3 sequence (DNA): TGTGCCAGCAGTTCCGGGGACATCAGAAACACCATATATTTT. It specifies CASSSGDIRNTIYF.

This clonotype was seen more than once but under ten times. This chain uses TRBV5-4 with TRBJ2-1; either TRBD1 or TRBD2 may fit D (5 bases each). CDR3 length: 14 residues. The germline CDR1 and CDR2 sequences are SGHNT and YYREEE (reference sequence). Trimming stripped 0 bases from V and 4 bases from J, with 8 bases between. The CDR3: CASSLEGEYNEQFF. CDR3 sequence (DNA): TGTGCCAGCAGCTTGGAAGGGGAGTACAATGAGCAGTTCTTC.

Only a few counts were recorded for this clonotype. Mismatch with germline at one junction end may stem from a read error. The chain employs TRBV7-3 and TRBJ2-1; D could derive from TRBD1 or TRBD2 (6 bases each). Germline values: CDR1 SGHTA, CDR2 FQGTGA. The CDR3 length is 14 residues. CDR3 in DNA: TGTGCCAGCAGCTTAGAACCCCGCGGGACACAAGTTGCCTTC. This codes for CASSLEPRGTQVAF. The whole variable domain, filled in from reference TRBV7-3 and TRBJ2-1, reads GAGVSQTPSNKVTEKGKYVELRCDPISGHTALYWYRQSLGQGPEFLIYFQGTGAADDSGLPNDRFFAVRPEGSVSTLKIQRTERGDSAVYLCASSLEPRGTQVAFGPGTRLTVL.

There are a few counts of this clonotype. The chain is built from TRBV30 and TRBJ2-3; 8 bases fit TRBD2. The J segment lost 7 bases and the V segment lost 0 bases, leaving 3 bases of the junction unmatched. Germline V lookup: CDR1 GTSNPN, CDR2 SVGIG (reference sequence). This CDR3 region has 13 residues. CDR3 sequence reads: CAWSVGGRYTQYF. DNA for the CDR3: TGTGCCTGGAGTGTTGGCGGGAGGTATACGCAGTATTTT.

This clonotype has ten or more counts. The chain links TRBV6-1 to TRBJ1-4; D is perhaps TRBD1 (6 bases). The germline V and J ends were trimmed by 4 bases and 5 bases, with 17 bases remaining between them. Germline lookup yields CDR1 MNHNS and CDR2 SASEGT. The CDR3 is 16 residues long. The chain's CDR3 is CASSVAGGGINEKLFF. CDR3 coding DNA: TGTGCCAGCAGTGTTGCCGGGGGGGGCATAAATGAAAAACTGTTTTTT.

This clonotype was picked up a small number of times. The V call is TRBV15, the J call TRBJ2-7; 8 nucleotides align to TRBD2. CDR1 LNHNV and CDR2 YYDKDF come from the germline V gene (reference sequence). The CDR3 is made up of 16 amino acids. V dropped 1 base and J dropped 6; count of bases not matched to a gene: 11. The CDR3 DNA follows: TGTGCCACCAGCAGAGGTCGGGGGGGGCCTTTTCTCGAGCAGTACTTC. Amino acid sequence: CATSRGRGGPFLEQYF.

The chain recombines TRBV2 with TRBJ2-3; D not resolved. CDR3 length: 12 amino acids. Germline loops: CDR1 SNHLY, CDR2 FYNNEI. V shed 4 bases and J shed 0 bases, with 2 bases lying between them. CDR3 coding DNA: TGTGCCAGCAGTGTAAGCACAGATACGCAGTATTTT. It is translated as CASSVSTDTQYF.

V and J are TRBV12-3 or TRBV12-4 and TRBJ1-1, with TRBD1 matching 8 bases. V shed 6 bases, J shed 0 bases, and the junction held 0 bases outside the gene matches. The CDR3 is 13 amino acids. The CDR3 loop reads CASRGQVNTEAFF. The DNA of the CDR3 is TGTGCCAGCAGGGGACAGGTGAACACTGAAGCTTTCTTT.

This clonotype was counted only a few times. V and J are TRBV24-1 and TRBJ2-2, with 14 positions matching TRBD2. CDR1 KGHDR and CDR2 SFDVKD come from the germline V gene. The CDR3 length is 20 residues. V was pared by 2 bases and J by 0 bases, with 7 bases of the junction left unmatched. For the CDR3, the DNA is TGTGCCACCAGTGATTCTCCGGGACTAGCGGGGGACCCGAACACCGGGGAGCTGTTTTTT. It encodes CATSDSPGLAGDPNTGELFF.

V gene TRBV13 combines with J gene TRBJ2-3; TRBD2 might be the D (5 bases). The CDR3 is 13 amino acids. Germline lookup yields CDR1 PRHDT and CDR2 FYEKMQ (reference sequence). V lost 4 bases and J lost 2, with 7 bases in between. This CDR3 reads CASSSDFTDTQYF. The CDR3 nucleotides are TGTGCCAGCAGCTCGGACTTCACAGATACGCAGTATTTT.